These 9 T cell receptor beta chains share one sample of origin, sequenced in a study of technical replicates of blood from a few donors. TCRdb's copy holds only in-frame clones and misses some; the assay was immunoSEQ multiplex PCR. The repertoire consists of around 71,000 clones, with 80% to 95% occurring once and the leading ten covering 0.4% to 0.5%. Sequencing was carried out using T cells isolated from PBMCs. The receptor set was obtained from a human donor in good health.

Only a few counts were recorded for this clone. The chain joins TRBV6-5 to TRBJ2-7; possibly TRBD1 for D (6 bases). With 6 bases removed from V and 2 bases from J, the gap between germline ends came to 11 bases. The germline gives CDR1 MNHEY, CDR2 SVGAGI. CDR3 size: 13 residues. The CDR3 region has the DNA TGTGCCAGCAGAGGGGGTAACACCTACGAGCAGTACTTC. Its translation: CASRGGNTYEQYF.

This chain joins TRBV5-8 and TRBJ1-1; the D gene is possibly TRBD1 (5 bases). The CDR3 sequence is 14 residues long. CDR1 SGHTS and CDR2 YDEGEE come from the germline V gene. V was trimmed by 6 bases and J by 6 bases, leaving 18 bases between them. CDR3 DNA: TGTGCCAGCATCAGAAGCCCCGGAGGGGCTGAAGCTTTCTTT. Encoded protein: CASIRSPGGAEAFF.

The rearrangement links TRBV6-5 to TRBJ2-1, with a tentative D call TRBD2 (5 bases). The CDR3 consists of 15 residues. Germline loops: CDR1 MNHEY, CDR2 SVGAGI. Trimming cost V 8 bases and J 1 base, with 15 bases left between them. CDR3 protein: CASGALLGSYNEQFF. The CDR3 DNA sequence: TGTGCCAGCGGAGCACTACTAGGTTCCTACAATGAGCAGTTCTTC.

The V and J genes are TRBV5-6 and TRBJ2-1; D is possibly TRBD1 (7 bases). Trimming took off 4 bases at V and 10 bases at J, with 18 bases between the two ends. The CDR3 has 14 residues. Germline assignment: CDR1 SGHDT and CDR2 YYEEEE. The CDR3 loop reads CASSRTGPRGEQFF. The CDR3 DNA reads TGTGCCAGCAGCCGGACAGGTCCGCGGGGAGAGCAGTTCTTC.

The V gene is TRBV12-1, the J gene TRBJ2-2; the listed D gene, TRBD2, was not tested against the DNA. TRBV12-1 corresponds to a pseudogene. CDR3 length equals 20 residues. The DNA for the CDR3 is TGTGCCAGCAGCTTTAGGAAGCTAGCGGGAGCTAACGCGAACACCGGGGAGCTGTTTTTT. Protein: CASSFRKLAGANANTGELFF.

The rearrangement uses TRBV6-5 and TRBJ1-5; possible D gene TRBD1, 6 bases. With 0 bases removed from V and 5 bases from J, the gap between germline ends came to 11 bases. Germline V lookup: CDR1 MNHEY, CDR2 SVGAGI. This CDR3 region has 15 residues. The CDR3 sequence is CASSYSGDTDQPQHF. The CDR3 DNA sequence: TGTGCCAGCAGTTACTCTGGGGACACCGATCAGCCCCAGCATTTT.

The V and J genes are TRBV13 and TRBJ1-2; 7 bases agree with TRBD1. This CDR3 is 15 amino acids long. V lost 7 bases to trimming and J lost 4 bases; unmatched junction nucleotides: 12. Germline V CDR1 and CDR2: PRHDT, FYEKMQ (reference sequence). The CDR3 sequence: CASTKSQGRSYGYTF. CDR3 nucleotide sequence: TGTGCCAGCACCAAGTCACAGGGGAGGAGCTATGGCTACACCTTC.

The V and J genes are TRBV5-1 and TRBJ1-1, with 8 bases that match TRBD1. The germline CDR1 and CDR2 sequences are SGHRS and YFSETQ. CDR3 length: 16 amino acids. V shed 0 bases and J 6 bases; nucleotides not matched to a gene: 10. CDR3 sequence: CASSLVQSGGDPEAFF. CDR3 DNA sequence: TGCGCCAGCAGCTTGGTTCAGTCAGGGGGCGACCCTGAAGCTTTCTTT.

This chain joins TRBV5-1 and TRBJ1-1; 8 bases agree with TRBD1. V was clipped by 0 bases and J by 7 bases; unmatched bases: 5. This CDR3 spans 14 amino acids. The V gene's germline CDR1 is SGHRS and CDR2 YFSETQ. CDR3 protein: CASSLGGQGSEAFF. In DNA form, the CDR3 reads TGCGCCAGCAGCTTGGGCGGACAGGGCAGTGAAGCTTTCTTT.